The T cell receptor (beta chain) described here comes from a study of T and B cells in COVID-19 patients (dated by TCRdb to about 2020). Background for the entire study: Using TRB and IGH repertoire sequencing of peripheral blood, the study characterized adaptive immunity in COVID-19 patients who had active infection or had recovered. Critical illness requiring mechanical ventilation or ECMO was present in about 60% of the 20 patients in the active-infection cohort. A median age of approximately 34 years was recorded in the recovered cohort versus 65 to 80 years in the active-infection cohort. The recovered cohort included some 18 patients who contributed 20 or so samples, and most of those patients had mild to moderate COVID-19 that was managed on an outpatient basis. An age-matched reference group of 39 healthy donors negative for COVID-19 antibodies served as the comparison for repertoire analyses. Two patients were included in both the recovered and active cohorts because samples were available from active disease and after recovery. Comorbidities linked to unfavorable COVID-19 outcome were present in about 90% of the roughly 20 patients in the active-infection cohort. As many as 9 follow-up blood samples were collected from each patient, and in some individuals these samples spanned different disease stages. The repository of TCR and BCR sequences included some 70 time points from 30 to 45 patients, and more than 7.5 million TCR sequences were analysed.

For sequencing, an Illumina MiSeq was employed. Multiplex PCR with BIOMED2 TRB-A/B primer pools was used to amplify TRB rearrangements. Illumina-compatible adapters and 7-nucleotide sample barcodes were added to the amplicons in two consecutive PCRs. All library PCRs used Phusion HS II polymerase. The amplicons were purified from gel with the NucleoSpin Gel and PCR Clean-up kit, measured on Qubit, and then pooled at around 4 nM. The quality of the amplicon pool was checked on an Agilent 2100 Bioanalyzer prior to Illumina next-generation sequencing. The original methods were these. Annotation of TRB rearrangements was done in MiXCR 3.0.8 with the default MiXCR reference library. Non-productive reads and sequences with fewer than 2 reads were removed, and every unique CDR3 nucleotide sequence was treated as one clone. R 3.5.1 was used to calculate clonality, diversity, richness and V-J gene usage. GLIPH2 was used for TCR clustering by CDR3 similarity, and generation probabilities were calculated by OLGA. Only GLIPH2 clusters containing at least four unique TCR clonotypes present in at least three individuals were kept. TCRdb reprocessed the public reads (quality trimming at Q25 with fastp, clone calling with MiXCR) and kept in-frame beta chains. Each entry is one CDR3 protein sequence, shown with its most common DNA and genes. It is TCRdb's table, rather than the study itself, that gives the V and J calls and clone size. Recorded for this sample are some 4,100 distinct CDR3 sequences; around a quarter of them occurred a single time. Together, the top ten hold 43% of the sample.

CDR1 and CDR2 (SGHDT, YYEEEE) derive from the germline V gene. Including cysteine and phenylalanine, the CDR3 has 20 amino acids. Only CDR3 DNA is held: 60 bases, read in frame from base 1. This clonotype has only a few counts. No cognate antigen has been identified for it. The junction shows a germline mismatch at one end, possibly a read error. What the study reported, not specific to this receptor: The cohort was judged too small for assessing how HLA contributes to COVID-19 susceptibility or severity. Specific T cell subsets (CD4+/Treg/CD8+) and sorted SARS-CoV-2-responsive or tetramer+ T cells had not yet been sequenced, with those experiments still ongoing. In active COVID-19, TRB repertoires were highly clonal, while at recovery, diversity and richness increased above the levels seen in healthy donors. The recovered cohort had 2,300 or so exclusive TCR clusters, including 31 low-pGen clusters. Strongly skewed TRBV/TRBJ gene usage was reported in patients with COVID-19. Few blood samples were available from mildly ill patients while symptoms were present or from severe cases at early time points. The reported TCR clusters were said to need prospective validation before any clinical use.

Genomic DNA extracted from blood, in amounts of about 220-500 ng, served as the starting material for amplifying TRB repertoires. This receptor was identified in a human donor with active COVID-19. The donor label of this sample is uncertain. Sequencing was performed on blood. The rearrangement joined TRBV5-6 to TRBJ2-1; 8 central bases correspond to TRBD1. The CDR3 protein is CASSLRDRSSAGGSYNEQFF. The DNA is as follows: TGCGCCAGCAGCTTAAGGGACAGGTCCTCTGCAGGAGGCTCCTACAATGAGCAGTTCTTC.